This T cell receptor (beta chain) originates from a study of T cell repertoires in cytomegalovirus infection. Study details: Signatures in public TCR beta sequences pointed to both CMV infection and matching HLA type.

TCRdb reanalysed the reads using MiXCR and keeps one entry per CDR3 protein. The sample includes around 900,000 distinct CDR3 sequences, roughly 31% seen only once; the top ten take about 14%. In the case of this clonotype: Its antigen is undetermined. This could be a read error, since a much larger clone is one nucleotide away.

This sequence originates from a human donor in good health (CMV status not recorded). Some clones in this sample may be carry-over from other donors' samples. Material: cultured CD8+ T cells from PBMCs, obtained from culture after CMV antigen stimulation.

In DNA, the CDR3 is TGTGCCAACAGCTTAGATATAAGACAGGTGGGGGAGCAGTTCTTC. The encoded protein is CANSLDIRQVGEQFF. The chain carries TRBV11-2 and TRBJ2-1, with a weak D call TRBD1 (6 bases). The CDR3 runs to 15 residues. Germline V gene lookup returns CDR1 SGHAT and CDR2 FQNNGV.